The source of this T cell receptor (beta chain) is a study of T cell responses to AZD1222 COVID-19 vaccine. Investigators merged groups given second doses at roughly 4 or roughly 12 weeks. The protocol was immunoSEQ multiplex PCR, while the TCRdb copy is restricted to in-frame clones and leaves out a portion. The sample holds around 160,000 clones, 90% to 95% seen once. On this clone itself: What it recognizes is unknown.

Findings and limits, study-wide: Increased Spike-specific TCR breadth and depth were observed after two AZD1222 doses. No repertoire was sampled before or during the peak T cell response, only after it. Clonal diversity may have been underestimated, and the donors were mostly white British, with more females than males.

Germline V gene data show CDR1 as MGHRA and CDR2 as YSYEKL. V was trimmed by 2 bases and J by 4 bases, leaving 9 bases between them. The CDR3 has 14 amino acids. V usage is TRBV4-1 and J usage is TRBJ1-5; D is unresolved. The source of this sequence is an adult who received the AZD1222 COVID-19 vaccine. The sequenced sample was peripheral blood, obtained 28 days after the second AZD1222 dose. As DNA, the CDR3 is TGCGCCAGCAGCCAACGAAGGGAAAATCAGCCCCAGCATTTT. It yields the protein CASSQRRENQPQHF.